This T cell receptor (beta chain) was identified in a study of blood T cells in healthy people across ages. Study-wide results and limits: Greater diversity and more naive CD4+ cells were seen in long-lived donors than in aged donors. Researchers deemed the diversity estimates from one million T cells underestimates. There was a strong correlation between TCR beta diversity and naive T cell percentage. The fall in TCR beta diversity per million T cells was roughly linear with age.

PCR was performed a second time for about 7 to 11 cycles using a sample-barcoded 5' primer and a J-beta primer mix. TCRdb redid the calling of the 5' RACE reads with MiXCR, one entry per CDR3 protein. The sample shows 1.5 million to 2 million distinct CDR3 sequences, less than 50% of them seen only once. CDR3 length: 16 amino acids. CDR1 and CDR2 from the germline V gene are DFQATT and SNEGSKA (reference sequence). With 2 bases removed from V and 3 bases from J, the gap between germline ends came to 19 bases. Points on this clonotype: Its antigen is undetermined.

The V and J genes are TRBV20-1 and TRBJ1-1; D possibly corresponds to TRBD1 (5 bases). Sequencing was carried out using blood. This receptor was identified in a woman in her thirties or forties in good health. CDR3: CSARRGGPRRDTEAFF. The DNA for the CDR3 is TGCAGTGCTAGAAGGGGCGGGCCGAGGAGGGACACTGAAGCTTTCTTT.